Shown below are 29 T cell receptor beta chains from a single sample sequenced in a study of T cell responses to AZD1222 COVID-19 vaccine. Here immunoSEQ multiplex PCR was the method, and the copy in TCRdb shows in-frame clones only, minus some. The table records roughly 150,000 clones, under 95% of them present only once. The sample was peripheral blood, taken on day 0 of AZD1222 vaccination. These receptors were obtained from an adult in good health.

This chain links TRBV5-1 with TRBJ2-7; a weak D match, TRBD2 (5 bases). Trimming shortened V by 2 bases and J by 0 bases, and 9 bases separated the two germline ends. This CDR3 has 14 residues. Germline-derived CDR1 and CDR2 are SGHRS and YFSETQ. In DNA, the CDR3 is TGCGCCAGCAGCTTACCGGGAAGCTCCTACGAGCAGTACTTC. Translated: CASSLPGSSYEQYF.

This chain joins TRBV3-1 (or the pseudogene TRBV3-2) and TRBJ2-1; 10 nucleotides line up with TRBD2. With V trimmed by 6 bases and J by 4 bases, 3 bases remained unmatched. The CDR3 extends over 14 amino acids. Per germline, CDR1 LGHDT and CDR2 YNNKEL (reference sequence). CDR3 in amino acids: CASRLAGEYNEQFF. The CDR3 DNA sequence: TGTGCCAGCAGGCTAGCGGGAGAATACAATGAGCAGTTCTTC.

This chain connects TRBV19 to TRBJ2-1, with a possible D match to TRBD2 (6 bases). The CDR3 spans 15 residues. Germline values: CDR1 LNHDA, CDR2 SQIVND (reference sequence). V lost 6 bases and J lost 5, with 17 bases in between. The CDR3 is CASSLGLQLNNEQFF. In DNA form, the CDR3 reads TGTGCCAGTAGCCTGGGACTCCAGTTAAACAATGAGCAGTTCTTC.

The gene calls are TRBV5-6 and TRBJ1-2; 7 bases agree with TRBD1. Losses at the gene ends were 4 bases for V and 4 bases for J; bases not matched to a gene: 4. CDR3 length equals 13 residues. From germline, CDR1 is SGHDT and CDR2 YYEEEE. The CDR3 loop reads CASSPQGSYGYTF. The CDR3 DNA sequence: TGTGCCAGCAGCCCACAGGGGAGCTATGGCTACACCTTC.

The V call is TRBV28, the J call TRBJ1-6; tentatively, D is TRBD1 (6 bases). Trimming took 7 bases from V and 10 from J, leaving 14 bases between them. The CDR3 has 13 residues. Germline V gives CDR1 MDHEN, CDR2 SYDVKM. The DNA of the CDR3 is TGTGCCAGCAAAGGGGGGAGAGAATCACCCCTCCACTTT. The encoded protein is CASKGGRESPLHF.

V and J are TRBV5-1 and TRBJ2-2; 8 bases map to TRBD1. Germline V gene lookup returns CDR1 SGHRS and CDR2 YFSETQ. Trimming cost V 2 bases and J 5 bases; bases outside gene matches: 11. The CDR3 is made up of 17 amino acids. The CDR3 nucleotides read TGCGCCAGCAGCTTTGGAAGCTCAGGGGGCCGGACCGGGGAGCTGTTTTTT. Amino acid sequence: CASSFGSSGGRTGELFF.

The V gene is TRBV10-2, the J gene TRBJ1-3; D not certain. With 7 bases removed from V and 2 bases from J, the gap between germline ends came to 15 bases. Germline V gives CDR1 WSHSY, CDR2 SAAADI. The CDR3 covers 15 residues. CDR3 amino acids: CASTSQRGPGNTIYF. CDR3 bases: TGCGCCAGCACTAGTCAACGAGGCCCTGGAAACACCATATATTTT.

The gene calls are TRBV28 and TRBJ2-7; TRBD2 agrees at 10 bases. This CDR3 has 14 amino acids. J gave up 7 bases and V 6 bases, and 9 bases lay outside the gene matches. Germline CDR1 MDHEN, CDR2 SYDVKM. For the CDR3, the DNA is TGTGCCAGCAGCCCGATAGCGGGAGGACAAGAGCAGTACTTC. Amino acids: CASSPIAGGQEQYF.

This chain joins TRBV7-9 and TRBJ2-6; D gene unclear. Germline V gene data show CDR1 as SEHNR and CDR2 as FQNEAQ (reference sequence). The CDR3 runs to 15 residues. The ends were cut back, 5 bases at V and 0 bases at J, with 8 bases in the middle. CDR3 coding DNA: TGTGCCAGCAGCCTTTCTCCCTCTGGGGCCAACGTCCTGACTTTC. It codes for CASSLSPSGANVLTF.

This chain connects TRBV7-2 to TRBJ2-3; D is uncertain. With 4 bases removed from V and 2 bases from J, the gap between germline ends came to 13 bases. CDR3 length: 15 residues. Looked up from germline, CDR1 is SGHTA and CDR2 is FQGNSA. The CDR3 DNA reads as TGTGCCAGCAGCTCTATACAGAGTCCCACAGATACGCAGTATTTT. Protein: CASSSIQSPTDTQYF.

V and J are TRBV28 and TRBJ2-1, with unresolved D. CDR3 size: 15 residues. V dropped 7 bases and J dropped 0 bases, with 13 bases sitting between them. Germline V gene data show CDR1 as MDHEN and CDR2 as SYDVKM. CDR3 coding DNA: TGTGCCAGCACCTCCCCAGTGGCCTCCTACAATGAGCAGTTCTTC. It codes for CASTSPVASYNEQFF.

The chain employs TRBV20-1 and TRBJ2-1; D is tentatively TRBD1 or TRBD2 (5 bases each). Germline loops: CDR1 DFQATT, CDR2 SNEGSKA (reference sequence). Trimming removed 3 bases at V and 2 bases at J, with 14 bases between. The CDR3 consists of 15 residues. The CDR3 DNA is TGCAGTGCTAGTACTAGAGGGGTCACCTACAATGAGCAGTTCTTC. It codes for CSASTRGVTYNEQFF.

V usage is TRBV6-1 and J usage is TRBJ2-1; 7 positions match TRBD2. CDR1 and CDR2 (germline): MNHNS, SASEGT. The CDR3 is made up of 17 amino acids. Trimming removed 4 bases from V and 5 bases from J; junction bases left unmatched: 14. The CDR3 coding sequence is TGTGCCAGCAGTGGCGGAGTGGGAGGGCCTCAGAACAATGAGCAGTTCTTC. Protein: CASSGGVGGPQNNEQFF.

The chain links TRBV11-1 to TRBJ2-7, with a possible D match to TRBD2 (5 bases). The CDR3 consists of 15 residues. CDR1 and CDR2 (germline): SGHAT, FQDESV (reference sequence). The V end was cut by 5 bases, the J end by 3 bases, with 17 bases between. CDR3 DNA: TGTGCCAGCAGCCCCAGAGGCGGGTATTACTACGAGCAGTACTTC. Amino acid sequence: CASSPRGGYYYEQYF.

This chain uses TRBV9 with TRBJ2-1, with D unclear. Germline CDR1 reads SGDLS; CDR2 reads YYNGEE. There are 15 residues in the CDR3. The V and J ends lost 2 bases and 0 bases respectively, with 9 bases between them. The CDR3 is CASSVSPNSYNEQFF. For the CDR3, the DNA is TGTGCCAGCAGCGTCTCTCCCAACTCCTACAATGAGCAGTTCTTC.

DNA of the CDR3: TGTGCCACCAATGTGAGGAGCAATCAGCCCCAGCATTTT. The encoded protein is CATNVRSNQPQHF. The rearrangement uses TRBV19 and TRBJ1-5; no reliable D call. CDR3 length: 13 residues. The V gene's germline CDR1 is LNHDA and CDR2 SQIVND (reference sequence). Trimming stripped 10 bases from V and 1 base from J, with 11 bases between.

The CDR3 DNA reads as TGTGCCAGCACATTACAAGGGTCTGGGGCCAACGTCCTGACTTTC. Residues: CASTLQGSGANVLTF. The rearrangement joins TRBV13 to TRBJ2-6; D is unclear. V was clipped by 7 bases and J by 1 base, with 11 bases between them. Looked up from germline, CDR1 is PRHDT and CDR2 is FYEKMQ (reference sequence). The CDR3 length is 15 residues.

The CDR3 nucleotides read TGTGCCAGCAGTTACTCCCCGTCGGACCTCAATGAGCAGTTCTTC. Its protein is CASSYSPSDLNEQFF. V usage is TRBV6-5 and J usage is TRBJ2-1; D uncertain. Per germline, CDR1 MNHEY and CDR2 SVGAGI. The CDR3 covers 15 residues. Trimming stripped 0 bases from V and 6 bases from J, with 12 bases between.

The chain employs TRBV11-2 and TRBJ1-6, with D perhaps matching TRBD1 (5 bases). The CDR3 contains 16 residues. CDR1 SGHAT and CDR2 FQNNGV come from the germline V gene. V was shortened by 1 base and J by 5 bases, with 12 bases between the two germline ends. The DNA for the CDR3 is TGTGCCAGCAGCTTAGGCAGGGAGTGGGATAATTCACCCCTCCACTTT. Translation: CASSLGREWDNSPLHF. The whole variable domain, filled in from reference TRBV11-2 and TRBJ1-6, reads EAGVAQSPRYKIIEKRQSVAFWCNPISGHATLYWYQQILGQGPKLLIQFQNNGVVDDSQLPKDRFSAERLKGVDSTLKIQPAKLEDSAVYLCASSLGREWDNSPLHFGNGTRLTVT.

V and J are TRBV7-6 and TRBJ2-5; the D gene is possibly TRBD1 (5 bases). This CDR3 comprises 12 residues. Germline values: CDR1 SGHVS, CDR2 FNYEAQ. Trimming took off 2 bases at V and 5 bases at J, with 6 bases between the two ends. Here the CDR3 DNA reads TGTGCCAGCAGCTTACCAGGGGAGACCCAGTACTTC. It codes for CASSLPGETQYF.

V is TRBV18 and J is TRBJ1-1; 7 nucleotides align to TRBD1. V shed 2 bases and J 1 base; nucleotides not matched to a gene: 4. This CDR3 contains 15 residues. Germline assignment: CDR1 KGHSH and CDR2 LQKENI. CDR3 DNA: TGTGCCAGCTCACCAGGGGAGGGGGCGAACACTGAAGCTTTCTTT. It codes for CASSPGEGANTEAFF.

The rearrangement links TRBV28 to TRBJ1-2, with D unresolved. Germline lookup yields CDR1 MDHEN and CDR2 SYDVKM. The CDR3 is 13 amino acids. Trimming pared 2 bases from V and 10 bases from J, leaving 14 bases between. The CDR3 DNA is TGTGCCAGCAGTTTAGGCCTAGCGAAGGACTACACCTTC. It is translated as CASSLGLAKDYTF.

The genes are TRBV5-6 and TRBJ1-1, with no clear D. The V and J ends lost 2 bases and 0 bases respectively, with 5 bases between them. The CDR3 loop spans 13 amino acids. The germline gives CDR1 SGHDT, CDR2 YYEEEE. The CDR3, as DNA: TGTGCCAGCAGCTTTTCCCTGAACACTGAAGCTTTCTTT. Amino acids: CASSFSLNTEAFF.

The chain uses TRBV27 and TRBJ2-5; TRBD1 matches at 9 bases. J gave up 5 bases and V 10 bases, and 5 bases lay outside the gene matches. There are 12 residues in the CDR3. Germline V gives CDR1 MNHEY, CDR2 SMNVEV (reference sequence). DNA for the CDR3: TGTGCCACGGGACAGGGTGAGGAGACCCAGTACTTC. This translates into CATGQGEETQYF.

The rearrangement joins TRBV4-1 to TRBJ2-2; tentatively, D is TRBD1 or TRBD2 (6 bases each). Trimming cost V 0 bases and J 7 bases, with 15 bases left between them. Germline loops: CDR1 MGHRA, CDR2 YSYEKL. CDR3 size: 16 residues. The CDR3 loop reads CASSQEHGGGRGELFF. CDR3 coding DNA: TGCGCCAGCAGCCAAGAACACGGAGGGGGACGCGGGGAGCTGTTTTTT.

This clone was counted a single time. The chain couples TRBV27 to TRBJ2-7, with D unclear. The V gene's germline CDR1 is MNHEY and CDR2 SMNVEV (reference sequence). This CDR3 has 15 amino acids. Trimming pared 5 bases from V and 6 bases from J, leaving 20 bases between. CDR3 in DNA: TGTGCCAGCAGTACCCGATCCGGACGTTCCGGCGAGCAGTACTTC. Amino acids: CASSTRSGRSGEQYF.

The CDR3 sequence: CASSLRQGHDEQYF. The DNA for the CDR3 is TGTGCCAGCAGCTTGAGACAGGGGCACGACGAGCAGTACTTC. The chain recombines TRBV5-4 with TRBJ2-7, with 8 bases that match TRBD1. The CDR3 sequence is 14 residues long. Germline values: CDR1 SGHNT, CDR2 YYREEE (reference sequence). J was trimmed by 5 bases and V by 1 base; bases with no gene match: 5.

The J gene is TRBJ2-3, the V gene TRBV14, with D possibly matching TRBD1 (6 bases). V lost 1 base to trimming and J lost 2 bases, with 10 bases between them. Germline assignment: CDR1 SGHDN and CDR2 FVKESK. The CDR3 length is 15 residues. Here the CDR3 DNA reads TGTGCCAGCAGCCAAGCCCTGGGACACACAGATACGCAGTATTTT. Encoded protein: CASSQALGHTDTQYF.

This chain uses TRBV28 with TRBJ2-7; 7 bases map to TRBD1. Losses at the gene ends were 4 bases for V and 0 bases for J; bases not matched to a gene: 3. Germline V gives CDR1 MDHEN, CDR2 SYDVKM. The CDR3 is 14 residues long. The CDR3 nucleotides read TGTGCCAGCAGTTCGGGACAGCCCTCCTACGAGCAGTACTTC. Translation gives CASSSGQPSYEQYF.